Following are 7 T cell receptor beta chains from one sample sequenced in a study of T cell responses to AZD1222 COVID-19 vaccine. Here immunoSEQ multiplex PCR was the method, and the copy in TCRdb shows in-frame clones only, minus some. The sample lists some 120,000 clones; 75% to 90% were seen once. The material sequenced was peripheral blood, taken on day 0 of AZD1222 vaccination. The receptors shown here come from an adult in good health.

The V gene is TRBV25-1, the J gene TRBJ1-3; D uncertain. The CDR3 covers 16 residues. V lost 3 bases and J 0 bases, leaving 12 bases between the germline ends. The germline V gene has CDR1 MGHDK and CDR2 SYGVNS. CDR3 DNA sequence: TGTGCCAGCAGTGACCCCGGACTGAGCTCTGGAAACACCATATATTTT. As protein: CASSDPGLSSGNTIYF.

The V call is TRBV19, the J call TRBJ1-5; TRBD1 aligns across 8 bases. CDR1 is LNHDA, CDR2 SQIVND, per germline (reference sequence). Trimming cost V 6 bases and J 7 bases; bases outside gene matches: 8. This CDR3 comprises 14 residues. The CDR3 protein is CASSAGQGGQPQHF. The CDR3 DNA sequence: TGTGCCAGTAGCGCCGGACAGGGAGGGCAGCCCCAGCATTTT.

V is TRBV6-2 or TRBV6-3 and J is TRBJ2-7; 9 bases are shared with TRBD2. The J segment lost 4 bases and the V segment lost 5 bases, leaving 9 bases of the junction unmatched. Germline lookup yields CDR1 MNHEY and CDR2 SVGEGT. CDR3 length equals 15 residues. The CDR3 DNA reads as TGTGCCAGCAGTAAGGGGGTAGCGGGGGCTTACGAGCAGTACTTC. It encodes CASSKGVAGAYEQYF.

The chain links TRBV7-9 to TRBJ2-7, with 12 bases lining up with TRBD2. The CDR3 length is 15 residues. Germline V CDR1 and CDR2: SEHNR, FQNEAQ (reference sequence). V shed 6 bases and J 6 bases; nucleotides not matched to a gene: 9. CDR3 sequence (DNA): TGTGCCAGCAGTACCCTAGCGGGAGGGCAAGGCGAGCAGTACTTC. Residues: CASSTLAGGQGEQYF.

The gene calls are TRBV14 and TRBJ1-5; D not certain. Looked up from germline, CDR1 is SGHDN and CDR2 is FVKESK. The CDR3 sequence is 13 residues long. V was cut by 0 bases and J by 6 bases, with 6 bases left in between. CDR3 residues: CASSQDSGQPQHF. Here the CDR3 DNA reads TGTGCCAGCAGCCAAGATTCTGGTCAGCCCCAGCATTTT.

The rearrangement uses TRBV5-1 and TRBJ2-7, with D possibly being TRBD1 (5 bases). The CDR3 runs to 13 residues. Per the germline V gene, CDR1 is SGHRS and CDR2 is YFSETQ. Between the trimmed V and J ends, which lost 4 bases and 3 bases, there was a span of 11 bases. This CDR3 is CASSPFDSYEQYF. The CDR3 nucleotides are TGCGCCAGCAGCCCATTCGACAGCTACGAGCAGTACTTC.

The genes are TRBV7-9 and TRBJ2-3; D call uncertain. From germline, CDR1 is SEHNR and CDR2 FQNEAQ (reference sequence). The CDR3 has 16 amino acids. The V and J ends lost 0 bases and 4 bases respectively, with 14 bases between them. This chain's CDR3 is CASSLARVPPPDTQYF. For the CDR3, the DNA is TGTGCCAGCAGCTTAGCCCGCGTTCCCCCCCCAGATACGCAGTATTTT.